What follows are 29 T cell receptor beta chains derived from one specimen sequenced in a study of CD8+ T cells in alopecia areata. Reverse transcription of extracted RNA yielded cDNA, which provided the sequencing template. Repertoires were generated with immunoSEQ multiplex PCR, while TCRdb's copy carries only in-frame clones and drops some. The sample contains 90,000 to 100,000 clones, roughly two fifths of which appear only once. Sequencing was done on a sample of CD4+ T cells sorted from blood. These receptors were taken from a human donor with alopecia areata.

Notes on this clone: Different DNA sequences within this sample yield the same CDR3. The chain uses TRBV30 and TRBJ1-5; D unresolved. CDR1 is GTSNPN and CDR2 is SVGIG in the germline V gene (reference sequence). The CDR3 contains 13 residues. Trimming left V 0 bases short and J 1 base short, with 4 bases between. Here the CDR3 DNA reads TGTGCCTGGAGTGTACAGAGCAATCAGCCCCAGCATTTT. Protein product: CAWSVQSNQPQHF.

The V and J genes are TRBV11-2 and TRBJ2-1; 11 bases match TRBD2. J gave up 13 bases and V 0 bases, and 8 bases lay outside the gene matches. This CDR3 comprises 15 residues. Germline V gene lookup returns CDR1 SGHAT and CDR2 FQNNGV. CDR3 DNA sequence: TGTGCCAGCAGCTTAGAATGGGGGGGACTAGCGGCACAGTTCTTC. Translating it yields CASSLEWGGLAAQFF.

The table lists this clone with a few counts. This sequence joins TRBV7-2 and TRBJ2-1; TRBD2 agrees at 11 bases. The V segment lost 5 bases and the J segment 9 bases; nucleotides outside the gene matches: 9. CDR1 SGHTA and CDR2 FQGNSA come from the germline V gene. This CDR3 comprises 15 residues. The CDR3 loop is CASSPGLAVRGEQFF. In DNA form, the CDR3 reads TGTGCCAGCAGCCCGGGACTAGCGGTGCGGGGTGAGCAGTTCTTC.

CDR3 amino acids: CASSFLRNEQFF. The CDR3 nucleotides read TGCGCCAGCAGCTTTTTACGAAATGAGCAGTTCTTC. The chain employs TRBV5-1 and TRBJ2-1; D is undetermined. The CDR3 length is 12 residues. With 2 bases removed from V and 7 bases from J, the gap between germline ends came to 7 bases. Per germline, CDR1 SGHRS and CDR2 YFSETQ.

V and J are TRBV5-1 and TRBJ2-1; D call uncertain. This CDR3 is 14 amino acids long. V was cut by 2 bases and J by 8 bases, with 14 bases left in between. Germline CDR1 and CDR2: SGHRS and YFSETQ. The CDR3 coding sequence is TGCGCCAGCAGCTTTGATATAGGACCTTATGAGCAGTTCTTC. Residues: CASSFDIGPYEQFF.

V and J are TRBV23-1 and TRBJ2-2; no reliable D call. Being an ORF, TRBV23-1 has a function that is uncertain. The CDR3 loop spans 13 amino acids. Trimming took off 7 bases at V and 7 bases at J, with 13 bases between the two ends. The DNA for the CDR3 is TGCGCCAGCACCTTAAGCCCAGGCGGGGAGCTGTTTTTT. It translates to CASTLSPGGELFF.

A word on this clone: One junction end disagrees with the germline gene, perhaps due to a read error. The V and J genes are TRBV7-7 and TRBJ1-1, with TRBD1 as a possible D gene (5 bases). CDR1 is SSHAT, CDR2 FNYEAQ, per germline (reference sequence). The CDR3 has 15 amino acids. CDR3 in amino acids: CASSPLGRKNTEAFF. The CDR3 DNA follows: TGTGCTAGCAGCCCGTTGGGACGGAAGAACACTGAAGCTTTCTTT.

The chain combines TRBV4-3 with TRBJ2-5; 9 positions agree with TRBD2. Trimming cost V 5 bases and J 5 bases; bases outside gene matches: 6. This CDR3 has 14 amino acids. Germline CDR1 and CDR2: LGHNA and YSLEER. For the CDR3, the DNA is TGCGCCAGCAGCTATGGGGCGGGGGGGGAGACCCAGTACTTC. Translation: CASSYGAGGETQYF.

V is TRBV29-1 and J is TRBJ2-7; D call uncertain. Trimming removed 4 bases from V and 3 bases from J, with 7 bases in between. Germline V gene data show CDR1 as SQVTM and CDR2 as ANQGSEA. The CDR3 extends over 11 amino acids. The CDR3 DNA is TGCAGCGTTGTCGCCAGCTACGAGCAGTACTTC. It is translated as CSVVASYEQYF.

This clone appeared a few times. The CDR3 protein is CASSLVTGDTEAFF. Here the CDR3 DNA reads TGTGCCAGCAGCTTAGTTACGGGGGACACTGAAGCTTTCTTT. This chain uses TRBV7-2 with TRBJ1-1; tentative D call: TRBD1 (5 bases). The V and J ends lost 1 base and 3 bases respectively, with 9 bases between them. The germline gives CDR1 SGHTA, CDR2 FQGNSA. The CDR3 extends over 14 amino acids.

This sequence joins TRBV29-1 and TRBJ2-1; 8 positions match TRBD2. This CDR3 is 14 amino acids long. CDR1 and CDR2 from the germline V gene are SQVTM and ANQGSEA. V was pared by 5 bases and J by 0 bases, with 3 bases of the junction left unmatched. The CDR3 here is CSVCRGGSYNEQFF. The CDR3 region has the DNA TGCAGCGTTTGCCGGGGGGGCTCCTACAATGAGCAGTTCTTC.

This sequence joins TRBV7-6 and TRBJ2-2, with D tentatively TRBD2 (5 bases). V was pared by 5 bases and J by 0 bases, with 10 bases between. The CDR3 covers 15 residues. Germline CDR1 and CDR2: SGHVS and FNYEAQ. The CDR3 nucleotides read TGTGCCAGCAGCGCCCAGGAGGCGAACACCGGGGAGCTGTTTTTT. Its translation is CASSAQEANTGELFF.

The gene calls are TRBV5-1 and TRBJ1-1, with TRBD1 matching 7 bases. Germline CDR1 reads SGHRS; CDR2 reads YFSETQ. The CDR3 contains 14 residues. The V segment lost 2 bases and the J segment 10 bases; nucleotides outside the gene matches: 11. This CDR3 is CASSFSGTGVGAFF. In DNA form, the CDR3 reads TGCGCCAGCAGCTTCTCCGGAACAGGGGTAGGAGCTTTCTTT.

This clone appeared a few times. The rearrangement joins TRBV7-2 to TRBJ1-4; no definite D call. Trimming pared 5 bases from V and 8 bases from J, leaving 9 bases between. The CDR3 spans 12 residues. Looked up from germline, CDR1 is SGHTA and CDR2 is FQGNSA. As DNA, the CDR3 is TGTGCCAGCAGCGCGGGTGGGGAAAAACTGTTTTTT. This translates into CASSAGGEKLFF. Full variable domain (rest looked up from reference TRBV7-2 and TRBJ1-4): GAGVSQSPSNKVTEKGKDVELRCDPISGHTALYWYRQSLGQGLEFLIYFQGNSAPDKSGLPSDRFSAERTGGSVSTLTIQRTQQEDSAVYLCASSAGGEKLFFGSGTQLSVL.

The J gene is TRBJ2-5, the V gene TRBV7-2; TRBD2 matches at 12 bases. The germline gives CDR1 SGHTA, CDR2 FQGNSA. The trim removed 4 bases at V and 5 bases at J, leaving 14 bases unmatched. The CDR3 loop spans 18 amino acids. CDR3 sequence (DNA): TGTGCCAGCAGCTCACCGGGACTAGCGGGCCTCAAGGTGGAGACCCAGTACTTC. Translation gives CASSSPGLAGLKVETQYF.

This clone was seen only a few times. The CDR3 reads CSVWRQGASGELFF. CDR3 in DNA: TGCAGCGTTTGGCGACAGGGGGCGTCCGGGGAGCTGTTTTTT. The V and J genes are TRBV29-1 and TRBJ2-2; 10 nucleotides agree with TRBD1. The CDR3 totals 14 residues. V lost 5 bases to trimming and J lost 6 bases; unmatched junction nucleotides: 6. CDR1 is SQVTM and CDR2 is ANQGSEA in the germline V gene.

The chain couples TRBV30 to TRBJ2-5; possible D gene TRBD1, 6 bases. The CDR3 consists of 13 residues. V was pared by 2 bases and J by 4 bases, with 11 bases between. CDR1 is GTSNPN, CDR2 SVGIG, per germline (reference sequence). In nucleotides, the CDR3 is TGTGCCTGGAGTAGGGACACCGGAGAGACCCAGTACTTC. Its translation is CAWSRDTGETQYF. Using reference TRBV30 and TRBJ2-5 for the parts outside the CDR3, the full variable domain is SQTIHQWPATLVQPVGSPLSLECTVEGTSNPNLYWYRQAAGRGLQLLFYSVGIGQISSEVPQNLSASRPQDRQFILSSKKLLLSDSGFYLCAWSRDTGETQYFGPGTRLLVL.

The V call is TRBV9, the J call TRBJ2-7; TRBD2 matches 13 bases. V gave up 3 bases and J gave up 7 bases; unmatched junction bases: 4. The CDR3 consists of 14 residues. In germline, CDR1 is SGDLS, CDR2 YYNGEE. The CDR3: CASSELAGGGEQYF. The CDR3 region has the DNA TGTGCCAGCAGCGAACTAGCGGGAGGGGGTGAGCAGTACTTC. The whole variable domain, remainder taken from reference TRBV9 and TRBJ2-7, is DSGVTQTPKHLITATGQRVTLRCSPRSGDLSVYWYQQSLDQGLQFLIQYYNGEERAKGNILERFSAQQFPDLHSELNLSSLELGDSALYFCASSELAGGGEQYFGPGTRLTVT.

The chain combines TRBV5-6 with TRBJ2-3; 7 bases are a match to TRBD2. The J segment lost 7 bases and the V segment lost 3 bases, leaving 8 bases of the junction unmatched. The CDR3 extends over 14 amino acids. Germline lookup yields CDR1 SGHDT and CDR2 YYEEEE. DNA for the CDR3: TGTGCCAGCAGCTCAACTCGGCGGGGGAATACGCAGTATTTT. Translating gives CASSSTRRGNTQYF.

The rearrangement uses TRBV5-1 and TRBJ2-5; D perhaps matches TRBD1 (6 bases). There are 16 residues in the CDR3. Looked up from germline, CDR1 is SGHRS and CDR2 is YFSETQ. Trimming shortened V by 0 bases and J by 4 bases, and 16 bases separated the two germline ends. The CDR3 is CASSLDPGVAGETQYF. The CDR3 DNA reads TGCGCCAGCAGCTTGGATCCAGGGGTGGCCGGAGAGACCCAGTACTTC.

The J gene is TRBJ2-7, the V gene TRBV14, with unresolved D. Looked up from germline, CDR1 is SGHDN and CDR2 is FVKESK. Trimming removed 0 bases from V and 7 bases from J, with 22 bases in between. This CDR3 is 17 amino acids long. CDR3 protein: CASSQDLVVLGPTEQYF. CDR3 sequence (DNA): TGTGCCAGCAGCCAAGATTTGGTTGTTTTAGGGCCTACTGAGCAGTACTTC.

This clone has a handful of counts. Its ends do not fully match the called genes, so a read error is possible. The CDR3 sequence is CASRLPPGTGVIF. The CDR3 DNA is TGTGCCAGCAGACTCCCCCCGGGGACAGGGGTAATCTTC. J is TRBJ2-1 and V is TRBV28; TRBD1 agrees at 10 bases. The CDR3 is 13 residues long. The germline gives CDR1 MDHEN, CDR2 SYDVKM.

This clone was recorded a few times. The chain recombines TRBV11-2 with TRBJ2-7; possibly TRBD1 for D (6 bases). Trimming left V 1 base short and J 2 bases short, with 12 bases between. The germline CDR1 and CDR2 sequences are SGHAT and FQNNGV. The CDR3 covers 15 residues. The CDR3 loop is CASSLVNRVTYEQYF. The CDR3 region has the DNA TGTGCCAGCAGCTTAGTCAACAGGGTCACCTACGAGCAGTACTTC.

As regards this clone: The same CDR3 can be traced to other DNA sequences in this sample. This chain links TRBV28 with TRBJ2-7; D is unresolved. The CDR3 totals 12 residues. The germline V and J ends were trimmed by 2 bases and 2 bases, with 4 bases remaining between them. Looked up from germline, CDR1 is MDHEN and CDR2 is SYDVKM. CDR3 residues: CASSLAPYEQYF. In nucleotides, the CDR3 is TGTGCCAGCAGTTTAGCGCCCTACGAGCAGTACTTC.

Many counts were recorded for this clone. CDR3 loop: CASSSSYGRTLYEQYF. The CDR3 bases are TGTGCCAGCAGCTCTAGTTACGGGCGTACTTTATACGAGCAGTACTTC. The gene calls are TRBV28 and TRBJ2-7; D gene unclear. Trimming cost V 6 bases and J 4 bases, with 22 bases left between them. Germline assignment: CDR1 MDHEN and CDR2 SYDVKM. The CDR3 runs 16 residues.

The DNA for the CDR3 is TGTGCCAGCTCACGTATTGTCGGGACCGCCAATTCGTCGGCTTTCTTT. It yields the protein CASSRIVGTANSSAFF. The chain carries TRBV18 and TRBJ1-1; possibly TRBD1 for D (5 bases). With 4 bases removed from V and 11 bases from J, the gap between germline ends came to 26 bases. The germline V gene encodes CDR1 KGHSH and CDR2 LQKENI. The CDR3 is 16 residues long.

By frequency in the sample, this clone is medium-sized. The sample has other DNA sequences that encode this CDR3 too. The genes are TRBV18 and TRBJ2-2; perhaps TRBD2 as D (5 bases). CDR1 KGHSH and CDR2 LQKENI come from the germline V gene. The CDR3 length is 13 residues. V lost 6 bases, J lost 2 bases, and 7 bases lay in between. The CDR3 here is CASSPGNTGELFF. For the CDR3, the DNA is TGTGCCAGCTCGCCGGGAAACACCGGGGAGCTGTTTTTT.

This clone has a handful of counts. The CDR3 is CSVAMGANTEAFF. The CDR3 coding sequence is TGCAGCGTTGCAATGGGAGCGAACACTGAAGCTTTCTTT. The chain recombines TRBV29-1 with TRBJ1-1; D is undetermined. CDR1 and CDR2 (germline): SQVTM, ANQGSEA. This CDR3 is 13 amino acids long. V lost 4 bases, J lost 1 base, and 10 bases lay in between. The entire variable domain, with the rest obtained from reference TRBV29-1 and TRBJ1-1, is as follows: SAVISQKPSRDICQRGTSLTIQCQVDSQVTMMFWYRQQPGQSLTLIATANQGSEATYESGFVIDKFPISRPNLTFSTLTVSNMSPEDSSIYLCSVAMGANTEAFFGQGTRLTVV.

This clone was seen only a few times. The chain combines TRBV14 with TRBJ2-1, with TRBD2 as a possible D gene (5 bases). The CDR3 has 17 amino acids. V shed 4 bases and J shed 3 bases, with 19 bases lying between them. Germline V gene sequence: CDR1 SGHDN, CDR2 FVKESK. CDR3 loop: CASSRSFGGSVYNEQFF. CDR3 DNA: TGTGCCAGCAGCCGCAGTTTTGGAGGATCGGTCTACAATGAGCAGTTCTTC. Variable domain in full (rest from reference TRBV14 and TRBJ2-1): EAGVTQFPSHSVIEKGQTVTLRCDPISGHDNLYWYRRVMGKEIKFLLHFVKESKQDESGMPNNRFLAERTGGTYSTLKVQPAELEDSGVYFCASSRSFGGSVYNEQFFGPGTRLTVL.